The 18 T cell receptor beta chains presented below share a single source sample, sequenced in a study of Tregs in tolerant kidney transplant recipients. Related graft donors supplied nonmyeloablative bone marrow transplants, and mixed chimerism was transient. Method: immunoSEQ multiplex PCR; TCRdb's copy keeps in-frame clones and lacks some. This table holds around 86,000 clones, roughly 90% found once. The sample here was CD4+ T cells from blood (PBMCs), taken 24 months after the transplant. These receptor sequences come from a human patient who received a combined kidney and bone marrow transplant. Some T cells may be provided by the graft donor.

Only one count was recorded for this clone. The genes are TRBV7-2 and TRBJ1-1, with D perhaps matching TRBD1 (6 bases). Trimming stripped 8 bases from V and 6 bases from J, with 13 bases between. Per the germline V gene, CDR1 is SGHTA and CDR2 is FQGNSA. The CDR3 is made up of 12 amino acids. The CDR3 sequence is CASLNRVPEAFF. The CDR3 region has the DNA TGTGCCAGCTTAAACAGGGTCCCTGAAGCTTTCTTT.

The chain recombines TRBV28 with TRBJ2-2; no clear D. CDR1 is MDHEN, CDR2 SYDVKM, per germline. The CDR3 covers 14 residues. Trimming cost V 3 bases and J 1 base, with 6 bases left between them. The CDR3 nucleotides are TGTGCCAGCAGTTTGTACGGGAACACCGGGGAGCTGTTTTTT. Protein product: CASSLYGNTGELFF.

The CDR3 nucleotides read TGTGCCAGCGGCCCAGCTGCATACTTGGCGGGGTTCTACGAGCAGTACTTC. It yields the protein CASGPAAYLAGFYEQYF. V gene TRBV7-9 combines with J gene TRBJ2-7; a possible D gene is TRBD2 (6 bases). Germline V gene sequence: CDR1 SEHNR, CDR2 FQNEAQ (reference sequence). V lost 8 bases and J lost 3, with 26 bases in between. The CDR3 is 17 amino acids.

The chain combines TRBV11-2 with TRBJ2-6; TRBD1 matches at 7 bases. CDR1 and CDR2 (germline): SGHAT, FQNNGV. The length of the CDR3 is 15 residues. Trimming at V came to 5 bases and at J to 4 bases, leaving 5 bases not matched to a gene. Written as DNA, the CDR3 is TGTGCCAGCAGCCTGACAGGGTGGGGGGCCAACGTCCTGACTTTC. This encodes CASSLTGWGANVLTF.

This chain joins TRBV5-4 and TRBJ2-7, with 7 bases matching TRBD1. Germline assignment: CDR1 SGHNT and CDR2 YYREEE (reference sequence). The V gene end was trimmed by 2 bases and the J gene end by 2 bases; junction bases not matched to a gene: 4. This CDR3 comprises 14 residues. Written as DNA, the CDR3 is TGTGCCAGCAGCTTTCGGCAGGGGGCCTACGAGCAGTACTTC. This translates into CASSFRQGAYEQYF.

A word on this clone: Germline is not matched at one junction end, which may reflect a read error. The CDR3 DNA is TGTGCCAGCAGTGACAAAGCCTACGATGAGCAGTTCTTC. It encodes CASSDKAYDEQFF. The chain recombines TRBV6-1 with TRBJ2-1; D is ambiguous. The V gene's germline CDR1 is MNHNS and CDR2 SASEGT. This CDR3 spans 13 amino acids.

The chain combines TRBV19 with TRBJ1-5; D is undetermined. The CDR3 length is 14 residues. The V gene's germline CDR1 is LNHDA and CDR2 SQIVND (reference sequence). Trimming removed 4 bases at V and 0 bases at J, with 7 bases between. The CDR3: CASSRTYSNQPQHF. CDR3 nucleotide sequence: TGTGCCAGTAGTAGGACTTATAGCAATCAGCCCCAGCATTTT.

The table lists this clone with a count of one. The V gene is TRBV13, the J gene TRBJ2-3; TRBD1 matches at 8 bases. CDR1 is PRHDT and CDR2 is FYEKMQ in the germline V gene (reference sequence). There are 17 residues in the CDR3. V trimming: 4 bases; J trimming: 0 bases; junction bases outside the gene matches: 9. In DNA, the CDR3 is TGTGCCAGCAGCTCCCCCTGGGACAGGTTTAGCACAGATACGCAGTATTTT. This codes for CASSSPWDRFSTDTQYF.

V gene TRBV15 combines with J gene TRBJ2-1; 9 bases are a match to TRBD2. CDR1 is LNHNV and CDR2 is YYDKDF in the germline V gene (reference sequence). The CDR3 is made up of 14 amino acids. The junction had 5 bases not matched to a gene; V was cut back by 9 bases and J by 2 bases. The CDR3 nucleotides read TGTGCCACTAATAGCGGGAGCCCCTACAATGAGCAGTTCTTC. As protein: CATNSGSPYNEQFF.

The gene calls are TRBV5-4 and TRBJ2-1, with TRBD2 matching over 14 bases. Germline V CDR1 and CDR2: SGHNT, YYREEE (reference sequence). V trimming: 3 bases; J trimming: 4 bases; junction bases outside the gene matches: 3. This CDR3 is built from 16 residues. The CDR3 DNA sequence: TGTGCCAGCAGCTGGGGACTAGCGGGAGTTTACAATGAGCAGTTCTTC. Translation: CASSWGLAGVYNEQFF.

The chain combines TRBV5-1 with TRBJ2-5, with a possible D match to TRBD2 (6 bases). This CDR3 has 15 amino acids. Germline values: CDR1 SGHRS, CDR2 YFSETQ. The V end lost 1 base, the J end lost 3 bases, and 13 bases lay between the germline ends. The CDR3 region is CASSLLVGGKETQYF. CDR3 bases: TGCGCCAGCAGCTTGCTAGTCGGCGGGAAAGAGACCCAGTACTTC.

The rearrangement links TRBV7-3 to TRBJ2-3; 16 bases line up with TRBD2. Looked up from germline, CDR1 is SGHTA and CDR2 is FQGTGA. The length of the CDR3 is 16 residues. Trimming took 6 bases from V and 6 from J; bases not matched to a gene: 6. This chain's CDR3 is CASRSGTSGRADTQYF. CDR3 coding DNA: TGTGCCAGCAGGTCCGGGACTAGCGGGAGGGCGGATACGCAGTATTTT.

V gene TRBV5-4 combines with J gene TRBJ2-3, with D possibly TRBD2 on 5 matching bases. CDR3 length: 15 amino acids. V lost 4 bases and J lost 0, with 12 bases in between. Germline CDR1 and CDR2: SGHNT and YYREEE (reference sequence). CDR3 coding DNA: TGTGCCAGCAGCCTTCAGCGGTACAGCACAGATACGCAGTATTTT. It specifies CASSLQRYSTDTQYF.

As DNA, the CDR3 is TGTGCCAGCAGCGAAAAAACCCTAGCCGGGGAGCTGTTTTTT. This translates into CASSEKTLAGELFF. The rearrangement joins TRBV9 to TRBJ2-2; D unclear. V was shortened by 3 bases and J by 6 bases, with 12 bases between the two germline ends. This CDR3 spans 14 amino acids. Germline V CDR1 and CDR2: SGDLS, YYNGEE.

The rearrangement uses TRBV6-6 and TRBJ2-3; TRBD2 is a possible D gene (5 bases). CDR1 and CDR2 from the germline V gene are MNHNY and SVGAGI (reference sequence). V was cut by 2 bases and J by 6 bases, with 12 bases left in between. The CDR3 is made up of 14 amino acids. CDR3 in amino acids: CASSYRKGGDTQYF. In DNA form, the CDR3 reads TGTGCCAGCAGTTACAGGAAGGGCGGGGATACGCAGTATTTT.

V is TRBV6-5 and J is TRBJ1-4; D is undetermined. Trimming pared 5 bases from V and 5 bases from J, leaving 6 bases between. Germline V CDR1 and CDR2: MNHEY, SVGAGI. There are 12 residues in the CDR3. For the CDR3, the DNA is TGTGCCAGCAGTCGTGTGAATGAAAAACTGTTTTTT. Translation gives CASSRVNEKLFF.

The J gene is TRBJ1-6, the V gene TRBV18; 10 positions agree with TRBD1. The CDR3 covers 15 residues. In germline, CDR1 is KGHSH, CDR2 LQKENI. V was pared by 6 bases and J by 8 bases, with 7 bases of the junction left unmatched. The CDR3 coding sequence is TGTGCCAGCTCTACCATTGGGACAGGGGATTCACCCCTCCACTTT. This sequence encodes CASSTIGTGDSPLHF.

This sequence joins TRBV2 and TRBJ1-2; no reliable D call. Trimming cost V 6 bases and J 6 bases, with 14 bases left between them. Germline loops: CDR1 SNHLY, CDR2 FYNNEI. This CDR3 is 13 amino acids long. For the CDR3, the DNA is TGTGCCAGCAGCCCCCCCCGGGTACATGGCTACACCTTC. Its protein product is CASSPPRVHGYTF.